This TCR beta chain came from a study of radiation and T cells in renal cell carcinoma. Study-wide results and limits: In blood, top tumor clones expanded by 2 weeks, shrinking by 4.

This clone has only one observation. Antigen unknown. TCRdb's table, derived via immunoSEQ multiplex PCR, lists solely in-frame clones and lacks some. The table includes tens of thousands of clones, 82% detected once. Time point defined: blood 4 weeks post-SBRT, at nephrectomy. As to treatment: 15 Gy SBRT to primary tumor, nephrectomy 4 weeks later. The patient's renal cell carcinoma had clear cell pathology. The CDR3 has 14 residues. Looked up from germline, CDR1 is MGHRA and CDR2 is YSYEKL. V lost 0 bases, J lost 7 bases, and 7 bases lay in between. V is TRBV4-1 and J is TRBJ1-6, with D tentatively TRBD1 (6 bases). This TCR derives from a woman between 65 and 79 years old with renal cell carcinoma. Source: blood, taken from a patient whose treatment included radiotherapy and nephrectomy. DNA for the CDR3: TGCGCCAGCAGCCAAGAGACAGGCAATTCACCCCTCCACTTT. Amino acids: CASSQETGNSPLHF.